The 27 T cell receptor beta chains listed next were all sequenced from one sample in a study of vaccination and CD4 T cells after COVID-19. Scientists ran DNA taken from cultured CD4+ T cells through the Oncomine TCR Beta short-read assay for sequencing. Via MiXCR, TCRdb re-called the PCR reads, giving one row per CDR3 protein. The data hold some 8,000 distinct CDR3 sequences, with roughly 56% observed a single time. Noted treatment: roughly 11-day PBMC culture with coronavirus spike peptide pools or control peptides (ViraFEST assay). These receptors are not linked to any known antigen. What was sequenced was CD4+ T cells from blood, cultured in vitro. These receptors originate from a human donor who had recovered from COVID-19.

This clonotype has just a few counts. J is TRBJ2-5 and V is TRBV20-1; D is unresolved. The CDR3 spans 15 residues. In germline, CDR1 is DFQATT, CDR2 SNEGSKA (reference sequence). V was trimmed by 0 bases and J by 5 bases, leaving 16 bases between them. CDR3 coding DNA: TGCAGTGCTAGAGATGACACAACCCTGTCGGAGACCCAGTACTTC. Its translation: CSARDDTTLSETQYF.

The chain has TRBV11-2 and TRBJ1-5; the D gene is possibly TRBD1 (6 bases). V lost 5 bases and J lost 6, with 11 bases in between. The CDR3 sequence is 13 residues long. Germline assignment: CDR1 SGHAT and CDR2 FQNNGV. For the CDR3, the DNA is TGTGCCAGCAGCCATGGGGGGCTTCAGCCCCAGCATTTT. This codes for CASSHGGLQPQHF.

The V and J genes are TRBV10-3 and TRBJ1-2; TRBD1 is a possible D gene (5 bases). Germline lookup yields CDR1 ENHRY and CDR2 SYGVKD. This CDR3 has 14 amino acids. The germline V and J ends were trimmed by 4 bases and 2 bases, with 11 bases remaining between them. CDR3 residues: CAISGTRENYGYTF. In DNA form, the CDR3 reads TGTGCCATCAGTGGGACAAGGGAGAACTATGGCTACACCTTC.

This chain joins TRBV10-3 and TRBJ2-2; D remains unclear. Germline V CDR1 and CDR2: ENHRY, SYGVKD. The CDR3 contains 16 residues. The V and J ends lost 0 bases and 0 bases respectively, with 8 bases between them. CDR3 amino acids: CAISESGRANTGELFF. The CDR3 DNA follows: TGTGCCATCAGTGAGTCGGGAAGGGCGAACACCGGGGAGCTGTTTTTT.

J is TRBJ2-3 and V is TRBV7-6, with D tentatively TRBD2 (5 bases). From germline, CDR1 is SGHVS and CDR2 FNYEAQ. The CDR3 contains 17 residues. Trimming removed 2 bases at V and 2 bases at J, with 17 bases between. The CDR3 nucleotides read TGTGCCAGCAGCTTAACGGGGAGCATCGTATCCACAGATACGCAGTATTTT. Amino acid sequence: CASSLTGSIVSTDTQYF.

The CDR3 DNA follows: TGTGCCAGCAGTGTCCACAGGGTGCCCGGGGAGCTGTTTTTT. Translated, it gives CASSVHRVPGELFF. This chain links TRBV6-1 with TRBJ2-2; TRBD1 is a possible D gene (6 bases). This CDR3 has 14 residues. Trimming pared 4 bases from V and 6 bases from J, leaving 12 bases between. In germline, CDR1 is MNHNS, CDR2 SASEGT.

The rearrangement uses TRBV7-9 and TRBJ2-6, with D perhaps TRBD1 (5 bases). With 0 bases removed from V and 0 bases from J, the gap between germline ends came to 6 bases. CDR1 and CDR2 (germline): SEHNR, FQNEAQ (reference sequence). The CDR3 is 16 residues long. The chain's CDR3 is CASSLAQGSGANVLTF. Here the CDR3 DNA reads TGTGCCAGCAGCTTAGCGCAGGGCTCTGGGGCCAACGTCCTGACTTTC.

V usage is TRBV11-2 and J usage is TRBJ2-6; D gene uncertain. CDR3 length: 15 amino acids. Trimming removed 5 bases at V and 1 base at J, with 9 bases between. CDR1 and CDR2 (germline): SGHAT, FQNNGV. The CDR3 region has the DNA TGTGCCAGCAGCGTTCGGGCTTCTGGGGCCAACGTCCTGACTTTC. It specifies CASSVRASGANVLTF.

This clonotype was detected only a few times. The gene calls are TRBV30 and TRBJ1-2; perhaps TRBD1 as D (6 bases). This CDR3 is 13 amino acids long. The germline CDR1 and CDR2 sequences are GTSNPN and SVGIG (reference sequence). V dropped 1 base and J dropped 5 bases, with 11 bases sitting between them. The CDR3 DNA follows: TGTGCCTGGAGTGCCTATGGACAGTATGGCTACACCTTC. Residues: CAWSAYGQYGYTF.

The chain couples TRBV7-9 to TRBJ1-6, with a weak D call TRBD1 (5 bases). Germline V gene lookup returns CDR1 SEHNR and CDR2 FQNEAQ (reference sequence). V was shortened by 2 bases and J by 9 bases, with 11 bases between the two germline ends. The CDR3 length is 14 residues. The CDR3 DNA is TGTGCCAGCAGCTTATTCTCGGGGGGTTCACCCCTCCACTTT. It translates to CASSLFSGGSPLHF.

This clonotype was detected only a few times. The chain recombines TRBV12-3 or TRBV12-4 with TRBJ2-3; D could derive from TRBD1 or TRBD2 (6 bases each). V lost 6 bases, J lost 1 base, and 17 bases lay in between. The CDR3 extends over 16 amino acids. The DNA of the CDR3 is TGTGCCAGCAGCCTACCGGGGGCGGGGCGCACAGATACGCAGTATTTT. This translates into CASSLPGAGRTDTQYF.

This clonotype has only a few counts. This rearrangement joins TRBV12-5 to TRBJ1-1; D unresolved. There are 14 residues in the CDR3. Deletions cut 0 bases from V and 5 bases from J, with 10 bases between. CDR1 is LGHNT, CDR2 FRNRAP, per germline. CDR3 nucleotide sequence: TGTGCTAGTGGTTTGGTAATGGCCGGGACTGAAGCTTTCTTT. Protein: CASGLVMAGTEAFF. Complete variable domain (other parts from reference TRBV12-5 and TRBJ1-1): DARVTQTPRHKVTEMGQEVTMRCQPILGHNTVFWYRQTMMQGLELLAYFRNRAPLDDSGMPKDRFSAEMPDATLATLKIQPSEPRDSAVYFCASGLVMAGTEAFFGQGTRLTVV.

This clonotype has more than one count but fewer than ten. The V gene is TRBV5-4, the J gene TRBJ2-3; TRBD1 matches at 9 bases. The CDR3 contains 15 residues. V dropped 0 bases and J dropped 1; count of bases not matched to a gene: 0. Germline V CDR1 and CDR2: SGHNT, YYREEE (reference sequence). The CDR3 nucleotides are TGTGCCAGCAGCTTGGGGACAGGGGGCACAGATACGCAGTATTTT. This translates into CASSLGTGGTDTQYF.

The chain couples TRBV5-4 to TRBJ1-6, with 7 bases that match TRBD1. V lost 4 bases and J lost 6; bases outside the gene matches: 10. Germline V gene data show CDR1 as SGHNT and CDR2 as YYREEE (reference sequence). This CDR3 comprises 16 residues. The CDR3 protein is CASSPQQGTVNSPLHF. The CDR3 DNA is TGTGCCAGCAGCCCGCAGCAGGGGACAGTTAATTCACCCCTCCACTTT. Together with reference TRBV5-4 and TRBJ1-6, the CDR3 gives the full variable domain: ETGVTQSPTHLIKTRGQQVTLRCSSQSGHNTVSWYQQALGQGPQFIFQYYREEENGRGNFPPRFSGLQFPNYSSELNVNALELDDSALYLCASSPQQGTVNSPLHFGNGTRLTVT.

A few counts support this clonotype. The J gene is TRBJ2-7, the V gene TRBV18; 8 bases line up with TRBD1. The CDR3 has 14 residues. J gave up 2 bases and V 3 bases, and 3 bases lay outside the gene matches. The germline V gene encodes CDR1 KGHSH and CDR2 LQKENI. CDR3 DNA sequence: TGTGCCAGCTCACCCCAGGGGGCAGCCTACGAGCAGTACTTC. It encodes CASSPQGAAYEQYF.

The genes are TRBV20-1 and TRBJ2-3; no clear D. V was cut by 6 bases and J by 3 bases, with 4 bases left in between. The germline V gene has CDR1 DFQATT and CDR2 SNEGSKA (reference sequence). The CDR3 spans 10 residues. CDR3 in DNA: TGCAGTGCCTTTACAGATACGCAGTATTTT. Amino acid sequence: CSAFTDTQYF.

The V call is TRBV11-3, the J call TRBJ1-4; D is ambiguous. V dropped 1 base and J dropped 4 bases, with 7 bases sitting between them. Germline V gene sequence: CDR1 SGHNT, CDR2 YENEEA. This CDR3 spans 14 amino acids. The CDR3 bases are TGTGCCAGCAGCTTAGGGGCAGATAATGAAAAACTGTTTTTT. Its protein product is CASSLGADNEKLFF.

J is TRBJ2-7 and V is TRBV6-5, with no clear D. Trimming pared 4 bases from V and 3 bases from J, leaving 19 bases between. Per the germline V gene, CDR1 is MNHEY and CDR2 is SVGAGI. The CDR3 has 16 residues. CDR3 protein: CASSWRSAPDLYEQYF. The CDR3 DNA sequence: TGTGCCAGCAGTTGGCGGAGCGCCCCGGACCTCTACGAGCAGTACTTC.

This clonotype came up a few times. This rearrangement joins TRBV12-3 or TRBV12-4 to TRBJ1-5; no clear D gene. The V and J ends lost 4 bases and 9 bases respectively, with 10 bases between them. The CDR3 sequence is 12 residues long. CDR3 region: CASSSGDRPQHF. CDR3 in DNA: TGTGCCAGCAGTTCCGGGGATCGGCCCCAGCATTTT.

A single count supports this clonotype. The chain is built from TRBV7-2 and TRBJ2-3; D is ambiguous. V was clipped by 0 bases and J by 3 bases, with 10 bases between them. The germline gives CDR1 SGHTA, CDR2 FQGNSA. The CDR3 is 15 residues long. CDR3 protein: CASSLAGWATDTQYF. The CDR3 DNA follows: TGTGCCAGCAGCTTAGCGGGGTGGGCTACAGATACGCAGTATTTT.

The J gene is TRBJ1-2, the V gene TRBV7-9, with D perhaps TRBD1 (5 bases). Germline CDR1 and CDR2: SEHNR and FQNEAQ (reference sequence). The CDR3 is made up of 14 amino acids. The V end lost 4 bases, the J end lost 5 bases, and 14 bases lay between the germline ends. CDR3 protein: CASSSGTEKYGYTF. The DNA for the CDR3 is TGTGCCAGCAGCTCCGGGACGGAAAAGTATGGCTACACCTTC.

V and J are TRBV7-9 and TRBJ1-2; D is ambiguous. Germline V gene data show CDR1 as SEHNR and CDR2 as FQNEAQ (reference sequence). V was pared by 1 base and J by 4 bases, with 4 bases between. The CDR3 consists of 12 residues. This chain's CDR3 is CASSLGVYGYTF. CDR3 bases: TGTGCCAGCAGCTTAGGGGTCTATGGCTACACCTTC.

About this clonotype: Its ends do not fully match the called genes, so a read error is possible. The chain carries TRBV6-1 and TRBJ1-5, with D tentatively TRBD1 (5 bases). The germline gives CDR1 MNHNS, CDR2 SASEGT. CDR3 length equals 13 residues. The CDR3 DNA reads TGTGCCGGCAGGGAATACCTGAATCAGCCCCAGCATTTT. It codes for CAGREYLNQPQHF.

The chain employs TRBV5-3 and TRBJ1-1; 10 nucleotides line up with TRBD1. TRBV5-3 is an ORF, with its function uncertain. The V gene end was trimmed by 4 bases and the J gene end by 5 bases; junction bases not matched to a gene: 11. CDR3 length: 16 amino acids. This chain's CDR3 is CARSPNGQGGRTEAFF. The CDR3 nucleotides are TGTGCCAGAAGCCCTAATGGACAGGGGGGGAGAACTGAAGCTTTCTTT.

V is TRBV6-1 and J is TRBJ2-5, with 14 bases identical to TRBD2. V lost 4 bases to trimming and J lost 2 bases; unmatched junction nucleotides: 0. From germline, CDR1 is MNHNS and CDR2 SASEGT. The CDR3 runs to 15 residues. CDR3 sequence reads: CASSGLAGGQETQYF. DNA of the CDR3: TGTGCCAGCAGTGGACTAGCGGGGGGGCAAGAGACCCAGTACTTC.

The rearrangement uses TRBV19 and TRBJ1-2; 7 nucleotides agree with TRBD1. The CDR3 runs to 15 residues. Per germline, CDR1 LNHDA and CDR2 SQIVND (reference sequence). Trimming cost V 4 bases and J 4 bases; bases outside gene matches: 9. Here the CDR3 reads CASSTQGVNGYGYTF. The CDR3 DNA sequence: TGTGCCAGTAGTACTCAGGGGGTAAATGGCTATGGCTACACCTTC.

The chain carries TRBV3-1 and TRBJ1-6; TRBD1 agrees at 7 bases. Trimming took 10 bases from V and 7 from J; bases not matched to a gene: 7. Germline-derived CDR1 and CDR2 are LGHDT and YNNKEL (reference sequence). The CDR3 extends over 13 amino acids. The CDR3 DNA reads TGTGCCACTCGGACAGGCGACAATTCACCCCTCCACTTT. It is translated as CATRTGDNSPLHF.